This record concerns one T cell receptor beta chain sequence. The antigen is not known. This sample is drawn from a study of cytomegalovirus exposure and HLA in healthy donors. PCR employed 60 Vbeta and 13 Jbeta primers. TCRdb keeps only in-frame clones here, not all; method: immunoSEQ multiplex PCR. The table lists 200,000 to 300,000 clones, approximately 81% of them singletons. The V and J ends lost 2 bases and 2 bases respectively, with 8 bases between them. CDR3 length: 14 amino acids. Germline V CDR1 and CDR2: SGHRS, YFSETQ. Findings and caveats of the study: Most TCR sequences were rare, but some public TCRs occurred in many donors. Follow-up analysis later connected one missense variant in DCLRE1C with trimming of TCR beta V- and J-genes.

The sample taken for sequencing was PBMCs. The chain employs TRBV5-1 and TRBJ2-1; no clear D gene. This clonotype was obtained from a girl aged 2-10 years in good health and CMV-seronegative. The DNA for the CDR3 is TGCGCCAGCAGCTTTGACTCAACCTACAATGAGCAGTTCTTC. It encodes CASSFDSTYNEQFF.